The rows below give T cell receptor beta chains drawn from one sample of a study of regulatory T cells in long-lasting Graves disease. Via MiXCR, TCRdb re-called the multiplex PCR reads, giving one row per CDR3 protein. This sample has 350,000 to 450,000 distinct CDR3 sequences, with about 10% found just once. These data were also reused for a study on T cells in Graves' hyperthyroidism and ophthalmopathy.

The sequences come from peripheral blood mononuclear cells (PBMCs), collected at new diagnosis, from a patient treated with antithyroid drugs. The receptors were sampled from a young woman with Graves disease. The CDR3 runs from the conserved cysteine through the conserved F or W. A D gene is named only where the DNA matches it firmly. Clone size is not always given. Where it is, it says once, few, many or a class for expanded clones.

abundance | j_gene | v_gene | d_gene | CDR3aa | CDR3nt
many | TRBJ1-3 | TRBV12-3/TRBV12-4 | TRBD1 | CASTLPGTGISGNTIYF | TGTGCCAGCACCCTGCCTGGGACAGGAATCTCTGGAAACACCATATATTTT
many | TRBJ1-1 | TRBV12-3/TRBV12-4 | TRBD1 | CASSLLGQGIINEAFF | TGTGCCAGCAGTTTATTGGGACAGGGAATAATTAATGAAGCTTTCTTT
many | TRBJ1-2 | TRBV6-2/TRBV6-3 | TRBD1 | CASSYSIREQGKSYTF | TGTGCCAGCAGTTACTCGATCCGGGAACAGGGGAAATCCTACACCTTC
many | TRBJ1-1 | TRBV3-1 | . | CASSRLLSVRERGEAFF | TGTGCCAGCAGCCGCCTCCTATCTGTAAGGGAACGGGGTGAAGCTTTCTTT
many | TRBJ1-5 | TRBV4-1 | . | CASSQDYLGQPQHF | TGCGCCAGCAGCCAAGATTACCTTGGACAGCCCCAGCATTTT
. | TRBJ2-1 | TRBV3-1 | TRBD2 | CASSQPLSGGAYNEQFF | TGTGCCAGCAGCCAACCTCTCAGCGGGGGCGCCTACAATGAGCAGTTCTTC
. | TRBJ2-1 | TRBV4-3 | . | CASSHLSSRFSENEQFF | TGCGCCAGCAGCCATTTATCTTCTCGCTTCTCCGAAAATGAGCAGTTCTTC
. | TRBJ1-1 | TRBV11-2 | TRBD1 | CASSLVSDDRSGGGEAFF | TGTGCCAGCAGCTTAGTTTCGGACGACCGCTCAGGGGGCGGCGAAGCTTTCTTT
many | TRBJ2-1 | TRBV28 | . | CASSFPGSSEQFF | TGTGCCAGCAGTTTCCCCGGGAGTAGTGAGCAGTTCTTC
many | TRBJ2-5 | TRBV7-2 | TRBD2 | CASSLAGTRETQYF | TGTGCCAGCAGCTTAGCAGGGACTAGAGAGACCCAGTACTTC
many | TRBJ1-5 | TRBV9 | . | CASSEDPGDQPQHF | TGTGCCAGCAGCGAAGACCCGGGTGATCAGCCCCAGCATTTT
. | TRBJ1-1 | TRBV3-1 | . | CASSPEGIWNTEAFF | TGTGCCAGCAGCCCGGAAGGTATATGGAACACTGAAGCTTTCTTT
few | TRBJ2-1 | TRBV5-6 | . | CASSLAISPYNEQFF | TGTGCCAGCAGCTTGGCCATTTCTCCATACAATGAGCAGTTCTTC
many | TRBJ2-7 | TRBV30 | . | CAWSQWTGQEQYF | TGTGCCTGGAGCCAATGGACGGGACAAGAGCAGTACTTC
. | TRBJ2-1 | TRBV30 | TRBD2 | CAWSQGSGAYNEQFF | TGTGCCTGGAGTCAGGGTAGCGGGGCTTACAATGAGCAGTTCTTC
many | TRBJ2-7 | TRBV29-1 | TRBD2 | CSVELAGLSYEQYF | TGCAGCGTTGAACTAGCGGGCTTATCCTACGAGCAGTACTTC
. | TRBJ1-2 | TRBV7-9 | . | CASSLVGLGARGYTF | TGTGCCAGCAGCTTAGTCGGTTTGGGGGCGCGTGGCTACACCTTC
many | TRBJ2-1 | TRBV15 | TRBD2 | CATSRGSPSGPSNEQFF | TGTGCCACCAGCAGAGGTAGTCCTAGCGGGCCCTCCAATGAGCAGTTCTTC
few | TRBJ1-2 | TRBV6-2/TRBV6-3 | . | CASSSPANHGYTF | TGTGCCAGCAGTTCCCCCGCCAATCATGGCTACACCTTC
. | TRBJ2-1 | TRBV5-5 | TRBD2 | CASSLEFWLAGEYNEQFF | TGTGCCAGCAGCTTGGAGTTCTGGCTAGCGGGAGAGTACAATGAGCAGTTCTTC
. | TRBJ2-1 | TRBV5-6 | . | CASSSLAISYNEQFF | TGTGCCAGCAGCTCCTTAGCAATCTCCTACAATGAGCAGTTCTTC
many | TRBJ2-7 | TRBV20-1 | TRBD1 | CSATDLGQGYEQYF | TGCAGTGCTACAGACCTGGGACAGGGGTACGAGCAGTACTTC